This T cell receptor beta chain emerged from a study of CD8 T cells in ankylosing spondylitis. As for this clonotype: The target antigen is unknown.

There are 17 residues in the CDR3. With V trimmed by 0 bases and J by 1 base, 7 bases remained unmatched. The germline V gene has CDR1 MNHEY and CDR2 SMNVEV (reference sequence). General observations from the study: Seemingly distinctive of ankylosing spondylitis blood was a TCR beta motif formed by eight highly homologous variants. Disease-linked clones reportedly concentrated significantly in matched ankylosing spondylitis synovial fluid.

TCR beta libraries were made by quantitative 5'-RACE with molecular barcodes. TCRdb ran MiXCR on the 5' RACE reads and lists one entry per CDR3 protein. The sample carries 200,000 to 250,000 distinct CDR3 sequences, about 6.7% recorded once. This receptor was identified in a male donor with ankylosing spondylitis. This chain uses TRBV27 with TRBJ1-1; 8 positions agree with TRBD1. The sequenced sample consisted of blood, either unsorted or a sorted T cell fraction (not recorded which). CDR3 amino acids: CASSLSPRGLRNTEAFF. The CDR3 DNA follows: TGTGCCAGCAGTTTATCACCCAGGGGGCTTAGGAACACTGAAGCTTTCTTT.